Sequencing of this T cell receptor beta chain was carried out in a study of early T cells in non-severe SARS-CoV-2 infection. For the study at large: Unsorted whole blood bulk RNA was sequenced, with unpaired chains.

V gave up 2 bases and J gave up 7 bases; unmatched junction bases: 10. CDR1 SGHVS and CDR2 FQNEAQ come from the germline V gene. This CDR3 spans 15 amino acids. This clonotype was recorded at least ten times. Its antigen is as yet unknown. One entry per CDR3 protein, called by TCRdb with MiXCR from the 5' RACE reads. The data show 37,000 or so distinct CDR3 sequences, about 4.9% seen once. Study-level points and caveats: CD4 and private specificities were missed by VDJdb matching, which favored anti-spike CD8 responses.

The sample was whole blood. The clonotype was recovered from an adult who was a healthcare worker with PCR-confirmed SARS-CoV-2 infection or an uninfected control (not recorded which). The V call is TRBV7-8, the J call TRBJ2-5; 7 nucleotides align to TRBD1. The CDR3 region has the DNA TGTGCCAGCAGCTTAACAGGAGCGCAGGGGGTGACCCAGTACTTC. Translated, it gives CASSLTGAQGVTQYF. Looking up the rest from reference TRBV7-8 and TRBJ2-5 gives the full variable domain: GAGVSQSPRYKVAKRGQDVALRCDPISGHVSLFWYQQALGQGPEFLTYFQNEAQLDKSGLPSDRFFAERPEGSVSTLKIQRTQQEDSAVYLCASSLTGAQGVTQYFGPGTRLLVL.